These 10 T cell receptor beta chains were sequenced from one sample in a study of blood T cell repertoires in COVID-19. This table comes from immunoSEQ multiplex PCR, and its TCRdb copy is limited to in-frame clones, with some not included. The repertoire has about 46,000 clones, about 90% of them found once; the top ten carry roughly 7.4%. Sequencing was carried out using peripheral blood. The source is a middle-aged man with acute or convalescent COVID-19.

The J gene is TRBJ1-5, the V gene TRBV3-1 (or the pseudogene TRBV3-2); D not resolved. V shed 1 base and J shed 5 bases, with 6 bases lying between them. The CDR3 runs 13 residues. The germline V gene encodes CDR1 LGHDT and CDR2 YNNKEL (reference sequence). This CDR3 is CASSQAGYQPQHF. The CDR3 nucleotides read TGTGCCAGCAGCCAAGCGGGGTATCAGCCCCAGCATTTT.

This clone was detected once. The genes are TRBV9 and TRBJ2-1; 7 nucleotides match TRBD1. CDR3 length: 16 amino acids. With V trimmed by 3 bases and J by 7 bases, 13 bases remained unmatched. Per germline, CDR1 SGDLS and CDR2 YYNGEE. The CDR3 here is CASSASRDSPGNEQFF. For the CDR3, the DNA is TGTGCCAGCAGCGCGTCCCGGGACAGCCCGGGGAATGAGCAGTTCTTC. The full variable domain, completed using reference TRBV9 and TRBJ2-1, is DSGVTQTPKHLITATGQRVTLRCSPRSGDLSVYWYQQSLDQGLQFLIQYYNGEERAKGNILERFSAQQFPDLHSELNLSSLELGDSALYFCASSASRDSPGNEQFFGPGTRLTVL.

The chain couples TRBV4-1 to TRBJ2-7, with D tentatively TRBD1 (5 bases). The CDR3 has 14 residues. Between the trimmed V and J ends, which lost 4 bases and 0 bases, there was a span of 10 bases. Germline V gives CDR1 MGHRA, CDR2 YSYEKL. This chain's CDR3 is CASSRGDSSYEQYF. Here the CDR3 DNA reads TGCGCCAGCAGCCGAGGAGACAGCTCCTACGAGCAGTACTTC.

This clone was recorded only once. The chain recombines TRBV10-3 with TRBJ1-5, with 7 nucleotides matching TRBD1. The V segment lost 10 bases and the J segment 1 base; nucleotides outside the gene matches: 4. This CDR3 region has 13 residues. Looked up from germline, CDR1 is ENHRY and CDR2 is SYGVKD. In DNA form, the CDR3 reads TGTGCCACCCAGGGGGAGAGCAATCAGCCCCAGCATTTT. Its translation: CATQGESNQPQHF.

The rearrangement uses TRBV6-5 and TRBJ2-3; TRBD2 matches 7 bases. This CDR3 is built from 14 residues. Germline-derived CDR1 and CDR2 are MNHEY and SVGAGI. The ends lost 6 bases at V and 2 bases at J; junction bases unmatched: 5. CDR3 DNA: TGTGCCAGCAGACGTGGGACTACCACAGATACGCAGTATTTT. Its translation: CASRRGTTTDTQYF.

V gene TRBV5-1 combines with J gene TRBJ2-3, with D unclear. The V gene's germline CDR1 is SGHRS and CDR2 YFSETQ. This CDR3 has 14 residues. The V and J ends lost 1 base and 8 bases respectively, with 14 bases between them. The CDR3 here is CASSLNLGESTQYF. CDR3 in DNA: TGCGCCAGCAGCTTGAATCTAGGAGAGAGTACGCAGTATTTT.

This sequence joins TRBV19 and TRBJ2-1, with 12 bases that match TRBD1. Germline CDR1 is LNHDA and CDR2 is SQIVND (reference sequence). V shed 4 bases, J shed 9 bases, and the junction held 4 bases outside the gene matches. The CDR3 sequence is 14 residues long. The CDR3 is CASSTGTGGIEQFF. CDR3 nucleotides: TGTGCCAGTAGTACTGGGACAGGGGGCATTGAGCAGTTCTTC.

The J gene is TRBJ1-5, the V gene TRBV7-3, with TRBD1 matching over 7 bases. This CDR3 is built from 17 residues. The V gene's germline CDR1 is SGHTA and CDR2 FQGTGA. The V segment lost 5 bases and the J segment 0 bases; nucleotides outside the gene matches: 10. CDR3 residues: CASSLRWDSRSNQPQHF. CDR3 DNA: TGTGCCAGCAGCCTTCGGTGGGACAGCCGTAGCAATCAGCCCCAGCATTTT. The full variable domain, rest sourced from reference TRBV7-3 and TRBJ1-5, is GAGVSQTPSNKVTEKGKYVELRCDPISGHTALYWYRQSLGQGPEFLIYFQGTGAADDSGLPNDRFFAVRPEGSVSTLKIQRTERGDSAVYLCASSLRWDSRSNQPQHFGDGTRLSIL.

V gene TRBV7-9 combines with J gene TRBJ1-2; D not certain. The ends were cut back, 5 bases at V and 2 bases at J, with 9 bases in the middle. CDR1 SEHNR and CDR2 FQNEAQ come from the germline V gene (reference sequence). This CDR3 contains 13 residues. CDR3 in amino acids: CASSPSENYGYTF. The CDR3 nucleotides are TGTGCCAGCAGCCCGTCGGAGAACTATGGCTACACCTTC.

V usage is TRBV7-9 and J usage is TRBJ1-2, with TRBD1 identical over 7 bases. Per the germline V gene, CDR1 is SEHNR and CDR2 is FQNEAQ (reference sequence). The CDR3 is made up of 13 amino acids. Trimming cost V 7 bases and J 2 bases; bases outside gene matches: 4. DNA of the CDR3: TGTGCCAGCAACCAGGACAGGAACTATGGCTACACCTTC. Its translation is CASNQDRNYGYTF.